This is a list of T cell receptor beta chains from one sample in a study. TCRdb recomputed calls from the 5' RACE reads with MiXCR, one row per CDR3 protein. Altogether thousands of distinct CDR3 sequences are present, approximately 69% being singletons, with the ten largest covering about 3.9%. Sequencing input: memory CD4+ T cells sorted from a lymph node. The receptors originated from a female donor with breast cancer. The CDR3 runs from the conserved cysteine through the conserved F or W. Some rows have no size entry. The others give once, few or many, or a class for an expanded clone.

cdr3_aa	j_call	v_call	clone_size
CASSRTSDMEQFF	TRBJ2-1	TRBV5-4	-
CASSQLAGAGKHNEQFF	TRBJ2-1	TRBV4-1	-
CASSSTGTSGRAGNNEQFF	TRBJ2-1	TRBV7-6	few
CASSLDLSHNQPQHF	TRBJ1-5	TRBV11-2	few
CSAYPPQGDDYGYTF	TRBJ1-2	TRBV20-1	-
CASRLAGGTYNEQFF	TRBJ2-1	TRBV5-1	-
CATSRDIGVPKQFF	TRBJ2-1	TRBV15	-
CASSWGSGYQETQYF	TRBJ2-5	TRBV5-5	-
CSASVGGDTQYF	TRBJ2-3	TRBV20-1	-
CASSPAGANTGALFF	TRBJ2-2	TRBV11-2	-
CASSYIGFWDRGNKSGANVLTF	TRBJ2-6	TRBV6-5	-
CASSQESVDEQFF	TRBJ2-1	TRBV4-2	-
CSARDPGRLSNQPQHF	TRBJ1-5	TRBV20-1	-
CASSDQGLNGYTF	TRBJ1-2	TRBV2	-
CAWTTATNSPLHF	TRBJ1-6	TRBV30	-
CSAPRSGRINNSPLHF	TRBJ1-6	TRBV20-1	-
CASSRARESSYNGQFF	TRBJ2-1	TRBV5-1	-
CASSLSGPNYGYTF	TRBJ1-2	TRBV12-3/TRBV12-4	-
CASSLEPSGGLKIYEQYF	TRBJ2-7	TRBV5-1	-
CASSLRTGTEAFF	TRBJ1-1	TRBV7-3	once
CASSPRGTGPKPQHF	TRBJ1-5	TRBV6-5	-
CASSLRTHRGDYYEQYF	TRBJ2-7	TRBV11-3	-
CATSSGERSPLHF	TRBJ1-6	TRBV15	few
CASSFNSVIVNEQFF	TRBJ2-1	TRBV12-3/TRBV12-4	few
CASSFTQSNTEAFF	TRBJ1-1	TRBV27	few
CSAQKGPSPHEQYF	TRBJ2-7	TRBV20-1	-
CSVGLAGGPETQYF	TRBJ2-5	TRBV29-1	-
CASSLGGTNTEAFF	TRBJ1-1	TRBV5-1	few
CSARDLASGVSSYNEQFF	TRBJ2-1	TRBV20-1	-
CASSLGLAELYEQYF	TRBJ2-7	TRBV5-1	-
CASRDSGGEGEQFF	TRBJ2-1	TRBV11-2	-
CASSYGPSDYRGF	TRBJ2-7	TRBV6-2/TRBV6-3	-
CASSQGPGTDTQYF	TRBJ2-3	TRBV4-2	-
CASSAGRTYEQYF	TRBJ2-7	TRBV5-1	few
CSAMDRATYGYTF	TRBJ1-2	TRBV20-1	few
CASSELGDTEAFF	TRBJ1-1	TRBV10-2	-
CASSRGGVQETQYF	TRBJ2-5	TRBV12-3/TRBV12-4	few
CASSYDRYAAFF	TRBJ1-1	TRBV6-5	-
CAISDGGHDQPQHF	TRBJ1-5	TRBV10-3	-
CSALVPLGNTEAFF	TRBJ1-1	TRBV20-1	-
CASSFYTATRDAQYF	TRBJ2-3	TRBV7-2	-
CSATGAGGFKVDSPLHF	TRBJ1-6	TRBV20-1	-
CASGLLAPGVNEQFF	TRBJ2-1	TRBV12-3/TRBV12-4	-
CASSEQGVDSPLHF	TRBJ1-6	TRBV6-4	-
CASRPVGTGNTIYF	TRBJ1-3	TRBV6-5	-
CISVPEARGPIMGWNQPQHF	TRBJ1-5	TRBV7-5	-
CASSQDGTGFDGYTF	TRBJ1-2	TRBV4-1	few
CASSLMSPSIDTQYF	TRBJ2-3	TRBV7-8	-
CASSLGSGGGSPLHF	TRBJ1-6	TRBV28	-
CSVERWENNEQFF	TRBJ2-1	TRBV29-1	-
CASSASSRETQYF	TRBJ2-5	TRBV5-1	-
CASSHGTGHGYTF	TRBJ1-2	TRBV7-6	-
CSARNSAGVETQYF	TRBJ2-5	TRBV20-1	-
CASSQVRSYGYTF	TRBJ1-2	TRBV4-1	-
CASSPRRDRVTDTQYF	TRBJ2-3	TRBV18	-
CSARKGGQGGDGYTF	TRBJ1-2	TRBV20-1	few
CASSLNRDRNQPQHF	TRBJ1-5	TRBV12-3/TRBV12-4	few